Presented here are 11 T cell receptor beta chains from one specimen sequenced in a study of identifying expanded T cells in peripheral blood. Method: immunoSEQ multiplex PCR; TCRdb's copy keeps in-frame clones and lacks some. This table holds about 110,000 clones, around 89% found once. The sequenced material came from blood. All receptors derive from a person aged 18 to 70 in good health.

This chain connects TRBV7-5 to TRBJ2-5; no check of the table's D call, TRBD2, against the DNA was made. TRBV7-5 is flagged as a pseudogene. The CDR3 spans 15 residues. The CDR3 nucleotides read TGTGCCAGCCTAGGGATTCCGGGGGGGCGCGAGACCCAGTACTTC. Translation gives CASLGIPGGRETQYF.

The chain employs TRBV15 and TRBJ1-6; no reliable D call. Looked up from germline, CDR1 is LNHNV and CDR2 is YYDKDF (reference sequence). Trimming removed 0 bases at V and 6 bases at J, with 12 bases between. CDR3 length: 16 amino acids. This chain's CDR3 is CATSRDDAVVNSPLHF. The CDR3 coding sequence is TGTGCCACCAGCAGAGACGACGCCGTCGTTAATTCACCCCTCCACTTT.

This sequence joins TRBV5-6 and TRBJ1-6; D call uncertain. Trimming shortened V by 4 bases and J by 2 bases, and 16 bases separated the two germline ends. The CDR3 is 17 amino acids. Per the germline V gene, CDR1 is SGHDT and CDR2 is YYEEEE. The CDR3 DNA sequence: TGTGCCAGCAGCCGTTACACGGACGGGACCTATAATTCACCCCTCCACTTT. Its protein product is CASSRYTDGTYNSPLHF.

The genes are TRBV11-2 and TRBJ2-1, with TRBD2 matching 7 bases. The V and J ends lost 6 bases and 15 bases, in that order; junction bases with no gene match: 8. Germline V gene lookup returns CDR1 SGHAT and CDR2 FQNNGV. This CDR3 contains 11 residues. The CDR3 bases are TGTGCCAGCAGTTGGGAGGGACTGGGGTTCTTC. Translation: CASSWEGLGFF.

This sequence joins TRBV5-6 and TRBJ2-1, with 9 bases lining up with TRBD1. Trimming took 2 bases from V and 6 from J; bases not matched to a gene: 9. The CDR3 spans 16 residues. Germline CDR1 is SGHDT and CDR2 is YYEEEE. The CDR3 DNA sequence: TGTGCCAGCAGCTTCCCGGGACAGGGACCGAGCAATGAGCAGTTCTTC. Residues: CASSFPGQGPSNEQFF. Looking up the rest from reference TRBV5-6 and TRBJ2-1 gives the full variable domain: DAGVTQSPTHLIKTRGQQVTLRCSPKSGHDTVSWYQQALGQGPQFIFQYYEEEERQRGNFPDRFSGHQFPNYSSELNVNALLLGDSALYLCASSFPGQGPSNEQFFGPGTRLTVL.

The gene calls are TRBV10-3 and TRBJ2-1; 15 bases agree with TRBD2. The CDR3 consists of 21 residues. The germline V gene has CDR1 ENHRY and CDR2 SYGVKD. V shed 6 bases, J shed 0 bases, and the junction held 15 bases outside the gene matches. In DNA form, the CDR3 reads TGTGCCATCAGGCCGGGACTAGCGGGGGGCCCCACCCCCTACTCCTACAATGAGCAGTTCTTC. Amino acid sequence: CAIRPGLAGGPTPYSYNEQFF.

This sequence joins TRBV7-9 and TRBJ2-5, with TRBD1 identical over 9 bases. Germline V gene sequence: CDR1 SEHNR, CDR2 FQNEAQ (reference sequence). The CDR3 consists of 13 residues. V was pared by 10 bases and J by 2 bases, with 5 bases of the junction left unmatched. The CDR3, as DNA: TGTGCCACCCAGACAGGGGGGCAAGAGACCCAGTACTTC. Translating it yields CATQTGGQETQYF.

V and J are TRBV5-4 and TRBJ2-5; D perhaps matches TRBD1 (6 bases). V dropped 0 bases and J dropped 5 bases, with 17 bases sitting between them. CDR3 length: 16 residues. Germline-derived CDR1 and CDR2 are SGHNT and YYREEE (reference sequence). CDR3 loop: CASSLEGDRSVETQYF. In DNA form, the CDR3 reads TGTGCCAGCAGCTTGGAAGGTGACAGGTCTGTCGAGACCCAGTACTTC.

The chain couples TRBV6-1 to TRBJ1-5; D gene uncertain. CDR3 size: 13 residues. Germline CDR1 is MNHNS and CDR2 is SASEGT. V shed 6 bases and J shed 5 bases, with 11 bases lying between them. CDR3 in amino acids: CASRERVDQPQHF. CDR3 coding DNA: TGTGCCAGCAGGGAACGTGTAGATCAGCCCCAGCATTTT.

This clone was counted a single time. This chain connects TRBV7-2 to TRBJ2-1; D remains unclear. The CDR3 has 14 residues. Germline CDR1 is SGHTA and CDR2 is FQGNSA. V lost 1 base and J 9 bases, leaving 13 bases between the germline ends. The CDR3 nucleotides read TGTGCCAGCAGCTTAGTAAGGCTAGAGGCTGAGCAGTTCTTC. Translating gives CASSLVRLEAEQFF.

The chain has TRBV1 and TRBJ2-7. TRBV1 is listed as a pseudogene. This CDR3 has 14 residues. The CDR3 loop reads CTSSQPNGGAEQYF. CDR3 bases: TGCACCAGCAGCCAACCCAATGGGGGTGCCGAGCAGTACTTC.